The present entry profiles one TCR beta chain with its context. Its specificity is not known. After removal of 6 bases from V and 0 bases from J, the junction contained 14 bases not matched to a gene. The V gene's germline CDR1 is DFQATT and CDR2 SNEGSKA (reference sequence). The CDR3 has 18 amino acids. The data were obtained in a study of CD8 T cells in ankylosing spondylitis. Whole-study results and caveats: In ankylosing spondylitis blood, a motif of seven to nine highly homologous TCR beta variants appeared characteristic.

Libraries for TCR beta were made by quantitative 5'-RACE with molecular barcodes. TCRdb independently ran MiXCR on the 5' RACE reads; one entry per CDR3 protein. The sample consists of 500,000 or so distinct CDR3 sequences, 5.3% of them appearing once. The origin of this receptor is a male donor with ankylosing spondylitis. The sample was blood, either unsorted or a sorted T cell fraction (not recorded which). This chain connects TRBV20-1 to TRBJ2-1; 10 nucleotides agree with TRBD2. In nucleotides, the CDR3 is TGCAGTGCCATTTCTTGGCTAGCGGGAGAGAGCTCCTACAATGAGCAGTTCTTC. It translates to CSAISWLAGESSYNEQFF.